This TCR beta chain was sequenced during a study of metastatic and nonmetastatic thyroid tumors. Looking at the study overall: It was across blood and tumor or nodule tissue from malignant and benign thyroid patients that repertoires were compared.

Study-wide findings and caveats: It was reported that TCR beta diversity was significantly higher in malignant thyroid tumors than benign nodules, in blood and tumor.

MiXCR was used by TCRdb to re-call the PCR reads. The table has tens of thousands of clones, around 13% seen once. V was shortened by 4 bases and J by 0 bases, with 13 bases between the two germline ends. CDR3 length: 16 residues. The germline CDR1 and CDR2 sequences are DFQATT and SNEGSKA (reference sequence). Note on this clone: Its antigen is unidentified.

Prior to thyroid surgery, none of the patients had received any treatment. This clonotype was obtained from a female donor with papillary thyroid cancer or a benign thyroid nodule (not recorded which). Some clones in this sample may be carry-over from other donors' samples. The J gene is TRBJ1-6, the V gene TRBV20-1, with a weak D call TRBD1 (6 bases). The specimen was tumor tissue. The CDR3 sequence: CSATIGQSSYNSPLHF. The CDR3 DNA reads as TGCAGTGCTACCATAGGACAGAGCTCCTATAATTCACCCCTCCACTTT.